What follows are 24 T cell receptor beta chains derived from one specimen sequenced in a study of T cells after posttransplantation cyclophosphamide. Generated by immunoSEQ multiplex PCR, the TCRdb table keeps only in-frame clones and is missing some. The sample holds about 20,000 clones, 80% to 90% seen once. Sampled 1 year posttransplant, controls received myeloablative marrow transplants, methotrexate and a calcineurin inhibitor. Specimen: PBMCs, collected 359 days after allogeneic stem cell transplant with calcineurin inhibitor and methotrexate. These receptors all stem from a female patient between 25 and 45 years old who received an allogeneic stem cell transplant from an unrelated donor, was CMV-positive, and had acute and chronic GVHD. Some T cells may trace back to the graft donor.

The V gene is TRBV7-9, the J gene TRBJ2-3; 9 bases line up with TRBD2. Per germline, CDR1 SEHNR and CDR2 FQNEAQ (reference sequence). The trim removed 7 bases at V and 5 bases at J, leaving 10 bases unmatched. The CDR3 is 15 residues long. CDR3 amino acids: CASTVSGSGGDTQYF. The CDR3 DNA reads TGTGCCAGCACCGTTAGCGGGAGCGGGGGAGATACGCAGTATTTT.

This CDR3 reads CASLPSGGNNEQFF. The CDR3, as DNA: TGTGCCAGCCTACCTTCCGGAGGCAACAATGAGCAGTTCTTC. The rearrangement uses TRBV6-6 and TRBJ2-1; weak D call: TRBD2 (5 bases). Germline CDR1 is MNHNY and CDR2 is SVGAGI (reference sequence). Between the trimmed V and J ends, which lost 8 bases and 5 bases, there was a span of 16 bases. CDR3 size: 14 residues.

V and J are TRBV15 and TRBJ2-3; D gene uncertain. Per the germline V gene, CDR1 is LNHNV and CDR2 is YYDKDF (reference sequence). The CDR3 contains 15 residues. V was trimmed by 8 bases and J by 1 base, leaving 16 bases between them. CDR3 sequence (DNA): TGTGCCACCCGAGAGACACAAAGACGCACAGATACGCAGTATTTT. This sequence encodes CATRETQRRTDTQYF.

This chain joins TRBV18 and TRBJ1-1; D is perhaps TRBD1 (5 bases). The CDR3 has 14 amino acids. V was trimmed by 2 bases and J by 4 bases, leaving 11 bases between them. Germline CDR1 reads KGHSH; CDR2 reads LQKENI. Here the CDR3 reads CASSPIQGSTEAFF. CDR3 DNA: TGTGCCAGCTCACCAATTCAGGGTTCCACTGAAGCTTTCTTT.

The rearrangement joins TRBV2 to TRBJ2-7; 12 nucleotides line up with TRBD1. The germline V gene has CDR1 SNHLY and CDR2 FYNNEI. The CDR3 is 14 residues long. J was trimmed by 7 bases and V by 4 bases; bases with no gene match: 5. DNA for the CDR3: TGTGCCAGCAGTGCGGGACAGGGGGCGGGGGAGCAGTACTTC. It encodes CASSAGQGAGEQYF.

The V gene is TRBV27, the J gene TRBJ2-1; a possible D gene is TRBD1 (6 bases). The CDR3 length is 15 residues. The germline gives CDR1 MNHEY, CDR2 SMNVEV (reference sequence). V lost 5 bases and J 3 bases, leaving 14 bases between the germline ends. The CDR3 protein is CASSTTRGDYNEQFF. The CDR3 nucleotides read TGTGCCAGCAGTACTACCAGGGGTGACTACAATGAGCAGTTCTTC.

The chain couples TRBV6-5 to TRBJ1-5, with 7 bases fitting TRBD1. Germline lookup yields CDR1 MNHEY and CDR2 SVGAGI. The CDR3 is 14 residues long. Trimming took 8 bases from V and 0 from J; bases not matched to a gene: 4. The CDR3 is CASGGTASNQPQHF. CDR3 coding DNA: TGTGCCAGCGGGGGGACAGCTAGCAATCAGCCCCAGCATTTT.

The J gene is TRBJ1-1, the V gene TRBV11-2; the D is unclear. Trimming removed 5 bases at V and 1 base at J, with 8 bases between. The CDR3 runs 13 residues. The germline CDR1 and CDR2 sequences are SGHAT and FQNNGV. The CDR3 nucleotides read TGTGCCAGCAGCCCGCAGGAGAACACTGAAGCTTTCTTT. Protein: CASSPQENTEAFF.

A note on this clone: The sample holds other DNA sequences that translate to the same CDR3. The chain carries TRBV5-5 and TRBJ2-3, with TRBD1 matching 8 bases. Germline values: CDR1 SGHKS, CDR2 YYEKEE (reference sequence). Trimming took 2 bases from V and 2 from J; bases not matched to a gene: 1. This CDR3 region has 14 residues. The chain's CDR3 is CASSFQGATDTQYF. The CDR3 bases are TGTGCCAGCAGCTTTCAGGGGGCCACAGATACGCAGTATTTT.

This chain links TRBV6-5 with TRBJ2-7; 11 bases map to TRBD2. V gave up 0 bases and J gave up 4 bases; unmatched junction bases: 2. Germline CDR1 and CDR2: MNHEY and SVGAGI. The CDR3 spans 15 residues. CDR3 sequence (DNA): TGTGCCAGCAGTTACTCAGCTAGCGGGAGGTACGAGCAGTACGTC. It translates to CASSYSASGRYEQYV.

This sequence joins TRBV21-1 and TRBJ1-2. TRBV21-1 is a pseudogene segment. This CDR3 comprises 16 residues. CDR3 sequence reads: CASSKYPFRRVYGYTF. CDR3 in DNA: TGTGCCAGCAGCAAATACCCATTCCGGCGGGTCTATGGCTACACCTTC.

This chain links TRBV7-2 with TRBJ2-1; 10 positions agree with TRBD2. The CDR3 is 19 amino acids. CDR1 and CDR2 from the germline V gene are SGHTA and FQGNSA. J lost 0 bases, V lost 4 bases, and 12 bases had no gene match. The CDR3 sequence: CASSSPILAGQSSYNEQFF. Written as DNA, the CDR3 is TGTGCCAGCAGCTCTCCGATACTAGCGGGACAGAGCTCCTACAATGAGCAGTTCTTC.

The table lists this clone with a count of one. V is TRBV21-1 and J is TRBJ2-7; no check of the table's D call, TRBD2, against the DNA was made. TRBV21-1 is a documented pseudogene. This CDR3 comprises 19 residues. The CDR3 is CASSKPLKTRLAGTGEQYV. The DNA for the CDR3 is TGTGCCAGCAGCAAACCCCTGAAGACACGACTAGCGGGAACGGGGGAGCAGTACGTC.

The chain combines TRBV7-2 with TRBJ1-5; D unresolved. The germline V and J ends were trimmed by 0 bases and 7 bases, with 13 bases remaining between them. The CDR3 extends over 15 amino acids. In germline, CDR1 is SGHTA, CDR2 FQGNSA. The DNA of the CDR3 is TGTGCCAGCAGCTTAGCGCTAGGAGTCCGGCAGCCCCAGCATTTT. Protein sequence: CASSLALGVRQPQHF.

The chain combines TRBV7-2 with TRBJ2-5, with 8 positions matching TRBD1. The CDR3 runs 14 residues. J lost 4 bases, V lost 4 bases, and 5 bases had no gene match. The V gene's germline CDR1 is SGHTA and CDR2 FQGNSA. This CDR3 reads CASSSQGVGETQYF. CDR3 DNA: TGTGCCAGCAGCTCACAGGGGGTAGGAGAGACCCAGTACTTC.

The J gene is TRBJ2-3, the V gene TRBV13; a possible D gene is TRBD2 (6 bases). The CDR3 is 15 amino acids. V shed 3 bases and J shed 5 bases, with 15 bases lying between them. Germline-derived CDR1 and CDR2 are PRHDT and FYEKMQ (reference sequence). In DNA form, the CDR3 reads TGTGCCAGCAGCTTGGCGGAGGGACTTAGAGATACGCAGTATTTT. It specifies CASSLAEGLRDTQYF. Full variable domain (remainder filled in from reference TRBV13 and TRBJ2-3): AAGVIQSPRHLIKEKRETATLKCYPIPRHDTVYWYQQGPGQDPQFLISFYEKMQSDKGSIPDRFSAQQFSDYHSELNMSSLELGDSALYFCASSLAEGLRDTQYFGPGTRLTVL.

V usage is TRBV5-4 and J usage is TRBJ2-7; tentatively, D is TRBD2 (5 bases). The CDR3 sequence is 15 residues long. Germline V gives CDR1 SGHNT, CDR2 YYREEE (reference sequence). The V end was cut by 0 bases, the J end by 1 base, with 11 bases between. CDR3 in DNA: TGTGCCAGCAGCTTGGGGCTAGGGAGTTCCTACGAGCAGTACGTC. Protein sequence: CASSLGLGSSYEQYV.

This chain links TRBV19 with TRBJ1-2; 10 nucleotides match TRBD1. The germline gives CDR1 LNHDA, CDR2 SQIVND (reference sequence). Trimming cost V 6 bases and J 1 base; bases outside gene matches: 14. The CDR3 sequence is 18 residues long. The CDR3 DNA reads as TGTGCCAGTAGGGCGGGAGGGACAGGGGCCTATTTTAACTATGGCTACACCTTC. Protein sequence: CASRAGGTGAYFNYGYTF.

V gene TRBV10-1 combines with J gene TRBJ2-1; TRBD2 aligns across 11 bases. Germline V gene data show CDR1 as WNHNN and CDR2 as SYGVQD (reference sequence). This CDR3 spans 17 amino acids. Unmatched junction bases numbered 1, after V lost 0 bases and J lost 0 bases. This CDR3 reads CASSESLAGGSYNEQFF. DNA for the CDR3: TGCGCCAGCAGTGAGTCTCTAGCGGGGGGCTCCTACAATGAGCAGTTCTTC.

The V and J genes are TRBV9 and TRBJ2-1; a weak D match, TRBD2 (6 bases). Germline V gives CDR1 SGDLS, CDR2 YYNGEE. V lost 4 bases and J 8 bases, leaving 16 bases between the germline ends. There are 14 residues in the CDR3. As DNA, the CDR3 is TGTGCCAGCAGCAGTCGGGACTTCAGGGATGAGCAGTTCTTC. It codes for CASSSRDFRDEQFF.

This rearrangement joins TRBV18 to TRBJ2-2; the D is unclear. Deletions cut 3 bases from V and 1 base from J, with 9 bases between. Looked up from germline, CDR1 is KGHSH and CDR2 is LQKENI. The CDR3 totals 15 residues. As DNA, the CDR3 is TGTGCCAGCTCACCGATCTCAGGGAACACCGGGGAGCTGTTTTTT. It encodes CASSPISGNTGELFF.

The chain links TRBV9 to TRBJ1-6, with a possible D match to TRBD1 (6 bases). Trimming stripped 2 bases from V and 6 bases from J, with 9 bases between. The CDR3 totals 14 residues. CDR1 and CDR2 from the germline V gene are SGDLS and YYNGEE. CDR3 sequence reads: CASSVLDSNSPLHF. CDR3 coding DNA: TGTGCCAGCAGCGTTCTGGACAGTAATTCACCCCTCCACTTT.

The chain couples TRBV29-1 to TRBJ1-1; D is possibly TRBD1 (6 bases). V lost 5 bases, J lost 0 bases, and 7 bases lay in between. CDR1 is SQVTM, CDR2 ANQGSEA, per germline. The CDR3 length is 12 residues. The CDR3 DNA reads TGCAGCGTTACAGGGCTGAACACTGAAGCTTTCTTT. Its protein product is CSVTGLNTEAFF.

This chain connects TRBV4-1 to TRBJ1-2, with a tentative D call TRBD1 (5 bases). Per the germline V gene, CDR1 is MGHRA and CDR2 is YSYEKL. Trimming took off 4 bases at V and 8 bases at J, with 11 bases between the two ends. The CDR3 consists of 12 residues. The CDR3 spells CASSLSGSGYTF. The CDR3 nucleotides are TGCGCCAGCAGCCTATCAGGGTCCGGCTACACCTTC.